A single sample gave rise to the 8 T cell receptor beta chains below, sequenced in a study of T-cell reconstitution after alpha-beta-depleted transplantation in children. TCRbeta library preparation incorporated unique molecular identifiers. Using its own MiXCR run on the PCR reads, TCRdb lists one record per CDR3 protein. Of roughly 610,000 distinct CDR3 sequences in the sample, 10% were seen once. Sequences were derived from PBMCs from the stem cell graft donor, sampled from the stem cell graft. The source of these receptors is a human donor who donated a stem cell graft to a child with acute myeloid leukemia.

This clonotype came up many times. The gene calls are TRBV21-1 and TRBJ2-5; TRBD2, the table's D call, lacks a check against the DNA. TRBV21-1 is given as a pseudogene. This CDR3 comprises 16 residues. Here the CDR3 reads CASSKVPAGEGETQYF. DNA for the CDR3: TGTGCCAGCAGCAAAGTTCCAGCGGGAGAGGGAGAGACCCAGTACTTC.

This clonotype was counted ten times or more. CDR3 DNA sequence: TGTGCCAGCAGTTACTTCCCCGGGATATCTAACTATGGCTACACCTTC. Its translation is CASSYFPGISNYGYTF. V and J are TRBV6-5 and TRBJ1-2; the D is unclear. The V gene lost 1 base and the J gene lost 0 bases, with 12 bases spanning the gap. There are 16 residues in the CDR3. Germline CDR1 MNHEY, CDR2 SVGAGI.

V usage is TRBV9 and J usage is TRBJ2-7, with 8 nucleotides matching TRBD1. Germline CDR1 and CDR2: SGDLS and YYNGEE. This CDR3 comprises 17 residues. The V and J ends lost 4 bases and 2 bases, in that order; junction bases with no gene match: 14. The CDR3 DNA reads as TGTGCCAGCAGCCTCCGGGACAGGTCGTCGGTTCCCTACGAGCAGTACTTC. Amino acids: CASSLRDRSSVPYEQYF.

The chain employs TRBV29-1 and TRBJ2-3, with D unresolved. V dropped 0 bases and J dropped 3 bases, with 10 bases sitting between them. CDR3 length: 14 amino acids. Germline V lookup: CDR1 SQVTM, CDR2 ANQGSEA. This CDR3 reads CSVEDPGGTDTQYF. The CDR3 nucleotides are TGCAGCGTTGAAGATCCCGGCGGAACAGATACGCAGTATTTT.

This clonotype has just a few counts. This sequence joins TRBV10-3 and TRBJ2-3; 8 nucleotides line up with TRBD1. After removal of 7 bases from V and 1 base from J, the junction contained 4 bases not matched to a gene. This CDR3 comprises 14 residues. CDR1 and CDR2 (germline): ENHRY, SYGVKD. This chain's CDR3 is CAITSDRGTDTQYF. DNA for the CDR3: TGTGCCATCACCTCGGACAGGGGCACAGATACGCAGTATTTT.

This clonotype was detected ten times or more. The rearrangement links TRBV20-1 to TRBJ1-3; no reliable D call. Looked up from germline, CDR1 is DFQATT and CDR2 is SNEGSKA (reference sequence). The CDR3 length is 13 residues. The V end was cut by 2 bases, the J end by 2 bases, with 7 bases between. The CDR3 reads CSARTGAGNTIYF. CDR3 coding DNA: TGCAGTGCTAGAACCGGGGCTGGAAACACCATATATTTT.

The V and J genes are TRBV9 and TRBJ2-2, with TRBD2 matching 10 bases. Unmatched junction bases numbered 11, after V lost 4 bases and J lost 5 bases. CDR1 is SGDLS and CDR2 is YYNGEE in the germline V gene. The CDR3 sequence is 17 residues long. Here the CDR3 DNA reads TGTGCCAGCAGCATCCATTTAGCGGGAGGAGGAACCGGGGAGCTGTTTTTT. This encodes CASSIHLAGGGTGELFF.

This clonotype was detected many times. This chain uses TRBV7-2 with TRBJ2-2; 7 bases match TRBD1. V dropped 4 bases and J dropped 4; count of bases not matched to a gene: 0. Germline V gene data show CDR1 as SGHTA and CDR2 as FQGNSA. The CDR3 totals 13 residues. CDR3 DNA sequence: TGTGCCAGCAGCTACAGGGGCACCGGGGAGCTGTTTTTT. Its protein is CASSYRGTGELFF.